This paragraph covers one T cell receptor (beta chain) sequence. Both 60 Vbeta primers and 13 Jbeta primers went into the PCR. Some clones are missing from TCRdb's copy, which holds only in-frame ones; the method was immunoSEQ multiplex PCR. Of 100,000 to 150,000 clones in the sample, about 80% were seen once. These data belong to a study of cytomegalovirus exposure and HLA in healthy donors. Across the whole study: Ancestry clustering placed 81% of roughly 410 genotyped donors in the Caucasian-associated cluster.

The source is a man in his forties or fifties in good health and CMV-seropositive. What was sequenced was PBMCs.

The CDR3 DNA reads TGTGCCAGCAGGGGACAGACTGGGGCCAACGTCCTGACTTTC. It codes for CASRGQTGANVLTF. The gene calls are TRBV2 and TRBJ2-6, with 7 bases aligning to TRBD1. CDR1 is SNHLY, CDR2 FYNNEI, per germline. CDR3 length: 14 residues. The V segment lost 6 bases and the J segment 2 bases; nucleotides outside the gene matches: 1.